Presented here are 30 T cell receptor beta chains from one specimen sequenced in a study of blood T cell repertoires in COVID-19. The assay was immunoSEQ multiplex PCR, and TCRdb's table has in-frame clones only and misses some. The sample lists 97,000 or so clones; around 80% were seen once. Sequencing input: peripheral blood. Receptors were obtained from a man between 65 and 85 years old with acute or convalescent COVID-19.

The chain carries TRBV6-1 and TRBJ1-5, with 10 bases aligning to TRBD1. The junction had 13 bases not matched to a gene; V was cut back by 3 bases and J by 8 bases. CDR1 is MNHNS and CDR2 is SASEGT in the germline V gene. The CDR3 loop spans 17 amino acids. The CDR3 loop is CASSDATGGAGVKPQHF. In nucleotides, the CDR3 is TGTGCCAGCAGTGATGCGACAGGGGGCGCGGGTGTGAAGCCCCAGCATTTT.

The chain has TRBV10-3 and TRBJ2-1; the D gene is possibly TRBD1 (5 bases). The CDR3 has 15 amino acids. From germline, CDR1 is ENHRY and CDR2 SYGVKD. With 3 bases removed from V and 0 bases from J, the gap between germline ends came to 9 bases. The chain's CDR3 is CAISDRDSSYNEQFF. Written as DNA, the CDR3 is TGTGCCATCAGTGATCGAGACAGCTCCTACAATGAGCAGTTCTTC.

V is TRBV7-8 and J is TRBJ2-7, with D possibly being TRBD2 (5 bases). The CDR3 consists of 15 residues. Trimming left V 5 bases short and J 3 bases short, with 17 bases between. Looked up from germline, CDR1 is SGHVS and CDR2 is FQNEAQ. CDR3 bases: TGTGCCAGCAGCCCGCGTACGGAAGAGGGCTACGAGCAGTACTTC. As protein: CASSPRTEEGYEQYF.

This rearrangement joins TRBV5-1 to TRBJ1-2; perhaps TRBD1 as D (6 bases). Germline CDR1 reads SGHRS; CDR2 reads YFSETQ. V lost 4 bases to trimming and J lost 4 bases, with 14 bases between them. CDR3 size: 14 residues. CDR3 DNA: TGCGCCAGCAGCCCGGACAGCCTATTCTATGGCTACACCTTC. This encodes CASSPDSLFYGYTF.

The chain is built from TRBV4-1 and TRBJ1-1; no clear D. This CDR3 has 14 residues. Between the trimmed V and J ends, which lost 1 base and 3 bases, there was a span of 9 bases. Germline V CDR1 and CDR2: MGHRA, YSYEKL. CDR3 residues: CASSQVLGDTEAFF. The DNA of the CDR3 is TGCGCCAGCAGCCAAGTTCTAGGAGACACTGAAGCTTTCTTT.

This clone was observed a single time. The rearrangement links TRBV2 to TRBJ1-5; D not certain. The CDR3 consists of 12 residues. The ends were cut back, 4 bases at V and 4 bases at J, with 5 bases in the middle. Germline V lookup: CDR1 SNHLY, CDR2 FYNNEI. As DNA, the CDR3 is TGTGCCAGCAGTGGAGAGAATCAGCCCCAGCATTTT. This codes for CASSGENQPQHF.

In DNA, the CDR3 is TGCAGCGTCGGGACAGGGAGAGCAACTAATGAAAAACTGTTTTTT. The encoded protein is CSVGTGRATNEKLFF. The genes are TRBV29-1 and TRBJ1-4, with TRBD1 matching 9 bases. J gave up 0 bases and V 6 bases, and 5 bases lay outside the gene matches. Per the germline V gene, CDR1 is SQVTM and CDR2 is ANQGSEA. The CDR3 covers 15 residues.

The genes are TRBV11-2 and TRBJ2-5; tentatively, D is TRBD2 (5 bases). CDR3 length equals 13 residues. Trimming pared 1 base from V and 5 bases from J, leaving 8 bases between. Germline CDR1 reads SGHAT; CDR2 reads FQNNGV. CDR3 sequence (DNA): TGTGCCAGCAGCTTAGGGGAGTGGGAGACCCAGTACTTC. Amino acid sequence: CASSLGEWETQYF.

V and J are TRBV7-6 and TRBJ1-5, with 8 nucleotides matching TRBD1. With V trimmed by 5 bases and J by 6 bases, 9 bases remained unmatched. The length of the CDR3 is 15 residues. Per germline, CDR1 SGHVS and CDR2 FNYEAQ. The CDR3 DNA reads TGTGCCAGCAGCCCCGGACAGGGTGGATCTCAGCCCCAGCATTTT. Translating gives CASSPGQGGSQPQHF.

CDR3 loop: CASSPNGQGATEAFF. The CDR3 nucleotides are TGTGCCAGCAGCCCTAACGGACAGGGGGCCACTGAAGCTTTCTTT. This sequence joins TRBV7-3 and TRBJ1-1; 11 nucleotides match TRBD1. V shed 5 bases, J shed 4 bases, and the junction held 6 bases outside the gene matches. The CDR3 runs 15 residues. Germline V gene data show CDR1 as SGHTA and CDR2 as FQGTGA. Combining the CDR3 with reference TRBV7-3 and TRBJ1-1 gives the whole variable domain GAGVSQTPSNKVTEKGKYVELRCDPISGHTALYWYRQSLGQGPEFLIYFQGTGAADDSGLPNDRFFAVRPEGSVSTLKIQRTERGDSAVYLCASSPNGQGATEAFFGQGTRLTVV.

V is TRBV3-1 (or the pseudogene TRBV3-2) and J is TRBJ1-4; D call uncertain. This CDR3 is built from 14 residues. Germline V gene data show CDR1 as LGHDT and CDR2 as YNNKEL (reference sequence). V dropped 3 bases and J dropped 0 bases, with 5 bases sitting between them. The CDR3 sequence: CASSQRATNEKLFF. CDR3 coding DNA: TGTGCCAGCAGCCAGAGAGCAACTAATGAAAAACTGTTTTTT.

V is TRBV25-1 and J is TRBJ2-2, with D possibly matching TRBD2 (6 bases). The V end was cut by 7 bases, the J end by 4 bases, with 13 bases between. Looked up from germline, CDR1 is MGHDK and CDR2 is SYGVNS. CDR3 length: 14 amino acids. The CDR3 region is CASNPGLVTGELFF. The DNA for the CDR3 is TGTGCCAGCAATCCGGGACTCGTCACCGGGGAGCTGTTTTTT.

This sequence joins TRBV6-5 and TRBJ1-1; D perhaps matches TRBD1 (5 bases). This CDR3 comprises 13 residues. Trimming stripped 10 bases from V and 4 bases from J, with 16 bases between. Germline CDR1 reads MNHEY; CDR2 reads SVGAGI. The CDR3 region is CATPQEGFTEAFF. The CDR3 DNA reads TGTGCCACACCACAGGAGGGGTTCACTGAAGCTTTCTTT.

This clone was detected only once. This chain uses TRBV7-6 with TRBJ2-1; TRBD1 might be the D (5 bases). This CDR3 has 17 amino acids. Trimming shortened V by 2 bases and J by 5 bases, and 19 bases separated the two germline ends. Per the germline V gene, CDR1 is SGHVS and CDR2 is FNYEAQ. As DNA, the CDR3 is TGTGCCAGCAGCTTATTCACAGGCGTAGCATCCCACAATGAGCAGTTCTTC. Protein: CASSLFTGVASHNEQFF.

CDR3 residues: CASSLRGNYGYTF. CDR3 in DNA: TGTGCCAGCAGCCTCCGGGGGAACTATGGCTACACCTTC. The chain employs TRBV3-1 (or the pseudogene TRBV3-2) and TRBJ1-2, with D perhaps matching TRBD1 (5 bases). The CDR3 sequence is 13 residues long. V shed 4 bases and J shed 2 bases, with 8 bases lying between them. Germline loops: CDR1 LGHDT, CDR2 YNNKEL (reference sequence).

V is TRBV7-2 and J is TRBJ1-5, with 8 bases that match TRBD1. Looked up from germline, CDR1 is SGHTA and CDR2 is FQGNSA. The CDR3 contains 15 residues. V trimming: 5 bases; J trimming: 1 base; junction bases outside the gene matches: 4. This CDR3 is CASSRTGMSNQPQHF. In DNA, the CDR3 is TGTGCCAGCAGCCGGACAGGGATGAGCAATCAGCCCCAGCATTTT.

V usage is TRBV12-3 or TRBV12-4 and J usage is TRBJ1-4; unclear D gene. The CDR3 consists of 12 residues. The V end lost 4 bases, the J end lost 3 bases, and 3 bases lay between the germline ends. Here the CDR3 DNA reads TGTGCCAGCAGTTACTCTAATGAAAAACTGTTTTTT. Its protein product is CASSYSNEKLFF.

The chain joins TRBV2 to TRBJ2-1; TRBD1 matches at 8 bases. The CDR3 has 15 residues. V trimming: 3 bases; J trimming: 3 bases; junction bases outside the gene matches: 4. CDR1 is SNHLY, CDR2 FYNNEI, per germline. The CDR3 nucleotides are TGTGCCAGCAGTGACAGGGGGCTAATCTACAATGAGCAGTTCTTC. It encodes CASSDRGLIYNEQFF.

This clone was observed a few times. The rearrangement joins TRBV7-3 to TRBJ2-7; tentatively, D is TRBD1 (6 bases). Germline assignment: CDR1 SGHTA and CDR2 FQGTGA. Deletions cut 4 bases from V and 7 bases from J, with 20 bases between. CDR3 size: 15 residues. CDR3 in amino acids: CASSSPGTLNWEQYF. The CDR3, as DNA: TGTGCCAGCAGCTCACCCGGGACACTCAACTGGGAGCAGTACTTC. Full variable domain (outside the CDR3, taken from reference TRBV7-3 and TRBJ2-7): GAGVSQTPSNKVTEKGKYVELRCDPISGHTALYWYRQSLGQGPEFLIYFQGTGAADDSGLPNDRFFAVRPEGSVSTLKIQRTERGDSAVYLCASSSPGTLNWEQYFGPGTRLTVT.

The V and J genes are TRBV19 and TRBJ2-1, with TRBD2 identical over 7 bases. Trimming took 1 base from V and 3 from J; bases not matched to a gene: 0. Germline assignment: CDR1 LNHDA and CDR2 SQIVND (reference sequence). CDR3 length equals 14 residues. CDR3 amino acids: CASSIGTSYNEQFF. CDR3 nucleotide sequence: TGTGCCAGTAGTATAGGGACTAGCTACAATGAGCAGTTCTTC.

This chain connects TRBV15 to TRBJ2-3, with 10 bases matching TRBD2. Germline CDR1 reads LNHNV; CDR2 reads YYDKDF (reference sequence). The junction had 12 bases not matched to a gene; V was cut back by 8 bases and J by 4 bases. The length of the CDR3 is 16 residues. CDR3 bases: TGTGCCACCTGTCGAAGACTAGCGGGTACCGCAGATACGCAGTATTTT. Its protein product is CATCRRLAGTADTQYF.

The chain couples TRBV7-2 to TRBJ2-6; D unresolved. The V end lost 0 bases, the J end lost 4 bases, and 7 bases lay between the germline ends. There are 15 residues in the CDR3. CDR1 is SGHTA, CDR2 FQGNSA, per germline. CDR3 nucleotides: TGTGCCAGCAGCTTAGCCCACTACGGGGCCAACGTCCTGACTTTC. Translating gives CASSLAHYGANVLTF.

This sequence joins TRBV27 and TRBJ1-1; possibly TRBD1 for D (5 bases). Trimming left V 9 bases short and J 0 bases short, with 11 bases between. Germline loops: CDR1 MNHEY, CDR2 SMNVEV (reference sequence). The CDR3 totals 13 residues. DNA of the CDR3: TGTGCCAGTAGGGGCCTCTTGAACACTGAAGCTTTCTTT. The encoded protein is CASRGLLNTEAFF.

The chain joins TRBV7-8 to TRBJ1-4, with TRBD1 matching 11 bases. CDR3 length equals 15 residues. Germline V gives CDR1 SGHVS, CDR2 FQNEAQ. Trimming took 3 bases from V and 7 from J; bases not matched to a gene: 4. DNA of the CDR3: TGTGCCAGCAGCTTGGGGACAGGGGGAAGTGAAAAACTGTTTTTT. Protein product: CASSLGTGGSEKLFF.

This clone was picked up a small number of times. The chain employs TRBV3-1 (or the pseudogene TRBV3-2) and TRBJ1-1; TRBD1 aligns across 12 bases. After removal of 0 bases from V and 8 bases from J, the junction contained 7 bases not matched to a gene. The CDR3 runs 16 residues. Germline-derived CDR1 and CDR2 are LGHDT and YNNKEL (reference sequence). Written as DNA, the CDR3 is TGTGCCAGCAGCCAAGAGTCCGGGACAGGGGGCAGAGAAGCTTTCTTT. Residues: CASSQESGTGGREAFF.

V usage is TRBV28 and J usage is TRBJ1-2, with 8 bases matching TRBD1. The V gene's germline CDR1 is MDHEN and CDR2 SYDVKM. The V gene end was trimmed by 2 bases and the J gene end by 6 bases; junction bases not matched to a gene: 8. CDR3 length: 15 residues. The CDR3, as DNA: TGTGCCAGCAGTTTAGGGGACAGGCCGAGGGATGGCTACACCTTC. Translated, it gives CASSLGDRPRDGYTF.

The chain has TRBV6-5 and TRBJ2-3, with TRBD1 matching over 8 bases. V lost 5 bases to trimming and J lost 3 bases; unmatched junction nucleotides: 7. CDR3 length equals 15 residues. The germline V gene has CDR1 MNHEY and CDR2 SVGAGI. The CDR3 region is CASSQTGVVTDTQYF. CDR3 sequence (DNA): TGTGCCAGCAGTCAGACAGGGGTTGTGACAGATACGCAGTATTTT.

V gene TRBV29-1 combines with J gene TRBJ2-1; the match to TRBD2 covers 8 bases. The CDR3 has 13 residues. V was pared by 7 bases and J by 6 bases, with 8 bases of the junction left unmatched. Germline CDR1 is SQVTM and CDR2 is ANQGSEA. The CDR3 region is CSGGTSIPNEQFF. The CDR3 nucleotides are TGCAGCGGCGGGACTAGTATTCCCAATGAGCAGTTCTTC.

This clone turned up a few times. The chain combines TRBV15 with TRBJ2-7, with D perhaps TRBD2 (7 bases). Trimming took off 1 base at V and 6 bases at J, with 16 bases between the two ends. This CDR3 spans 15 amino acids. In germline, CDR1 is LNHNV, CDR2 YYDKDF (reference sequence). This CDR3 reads CATSRAGAGVGEQYF. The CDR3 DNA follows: TGTGCCACCAGCAGAGCAGGGGCGGGGGTAGGCGAGCAGTACTTC.

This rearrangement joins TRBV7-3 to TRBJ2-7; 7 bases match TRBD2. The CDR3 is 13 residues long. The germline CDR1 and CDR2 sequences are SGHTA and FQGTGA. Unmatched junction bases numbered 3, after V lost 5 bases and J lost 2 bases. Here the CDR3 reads CASSLGGTYEQYF. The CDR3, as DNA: TGTGCCAGCAGCCTGGGGGGGACCTACGAGCAGTACTTC.